This T cell receptor (beta chain) was recorded in a study of blood T cells in healthy people across ages. Study-wide findings and caveats: Investigators viewed diversity estimates from one million T cells as underestimates, the study reported. Diversity was higher, and naive CD4+ cells more numerous, in long-lived donors than in aged donors. For the donors, CMV status was unknown and possibly confounded expanded clonotype changes.

The use of a sample-barcoded 5' primer and a J-beta primer mix characterized a second PCR of 7 to 11 cycles. TCRdb called the 5' RACE reads again in MiXCR, with one record for every CDR3 protein. The table records about 1,600,000 distinct CDR3 sequences, roughly 45% of them present only once. The table lists this clonotype with a few counts. What it recognizes is unknown. From germline, CDR1 is SGHRS and CDR2 YFSETQ. This CDR3 region has 11 residues. V trimming: 4 bases; J trimming: 13 bases; junction bases outside the gene matches: 4. The study isolated at least 6.5 million PBMCs from each sample. The sequenced sample consisted of blood. The V gene is TRBV5-1, the J gene TRBJ2-1, with TRBD1 matching over 8 bases. The TCR originated in a woman under 30 in good health. The CDR3 here is CASSAQGEQFF. For the CDR3, the DNA is TGCGCCAGCAGCGCACAGGGGGAACAGTTCTTC.